The 12 T cell receptor beta chains below all came from one sample that was sequenced in a study of blood T cell repertoires in COVID-19. The protocol was immunoSEQ multiplex PCR, while the TCRdb copy is restricted to in-frame clones and leaves out a portion. Here the sample spans 150,000 or so clones, 70% to 90% being singletons. Sequenced sample: peripheral blood. These receptor sequences come from a woman aged 55-69 years with COVID-19, enrolled during active disease.

CDR3 sequence (DNA): TGTGCCAGCAGCCCTACCCTTGACAGGGGAGGGGAGGTGGGCAATGAGCAGTTCTTC. Protein product: CASSPTLDRGGEVGNEQFF. This chain connects TRBV11-2 to TRBJ2-1; tentatively, D is TRBD1 (8 bases). The germline V gene has CDR1 SGHAT and CDR2 FQNNGV. Trimming removed 5 bases from V and 6 bases from J, with 29 bases in between. The CDR3 sequence is 19 residues long.

The chain links TRBV4-3 to TRBJ1-1, with D unresolved. CDR1 LGHNA and CDR2 YSLEER come from the germline V gene. Trimming removed 0 bases at V and 7 bases at J, with 21 bases between. There are 17 residues in the CDR3. The CDR3 sequence: CASSQDLEILDLREAFF. The DNA of the CDR3 is TGCGCCAGCAGCCAAGATCTCGAGATATTGGACTTACGTGAAGCTTTCTTT.

J is TRBJ2-7 and V is TRBV2; TRBD2 might be the D (5 bases). Trimming left V 6 bases short and J 3 bases short, with 9 bases between. CDR3 length: 12 residues. Germline CDR1 SNHLY, CDR2 FYNNEI. CDR3 protein: CASRRGIYEQYF. CDR3 nucleotide sequence: TGTGCCAGCAGACGAGGGATCTACGAGCAGTACTTC.

The chain carries TRBV2 and TRBJ2-2; possibly TRBD1 for D (6 bases). The length of the CDR3 is 14 residues. V was trimmed by 3 bases and J by 6 bases, leaving 11 bases between them. Germline V gives CDR1 SNHLY, CDR2 FYNNEI. CDR3 amino acids: CASSEARGAGELFF. DNA for the CDR3: TGTGCCAGCAGTGAGGCCAGGGGTGCCGGGGAGCTGTTTTTT.

V gene TRBV5-1 combines with J gene TRBJ1-1, with no clear D. Germline CDR1 SGHRS, CDR2 YFSETQ. The CDR3 runs to 14 residues. V lost 0 bases and J lost 6, with 12 bases in between. The CDR3 nucleotides read TGCGCCAGCAGCTTGGATGCGGGAGGTCCTGAAGCTTTCTTT. It translates to CASSLDAGGPEAFF.

The chain links TRBV7-8 to TRBJ1-1, with a weak D call TRBD1 (5 bases). Trimming pared 9 bases from V and 5 bases from J, leaving 19 bases between. Germline V gene sequence: CDR1 SGHVS, CDR2 FQNEAQ. The CDR3 runs to 14 residues. The DNA of the CDR3 is TGTGCCAGTAGGGCCGGAGGGGTTGGGACTGAAGCTTTCTTT. Its protein is CASRAGGVGTEAFF.

The rearrangement uses TRBV7-3 and TRBJ2-1, with TRBD2 matching 7 bases. After removal of 5 bases from V and 10 bases from J, the junction contained 5 bases not matched to a gene. CDR1 and CDR2 from the germline V gene are SGHTA and FQGTGA. The CDR3 totals 12 residues. For the CDR3, the DNA is TGTGCCAGCAGCCCAACCGGGGGGGAGCAGTTCTTC. Translating it yields CASSPTGGEQFF. Looking up the rest from reference TRBV7-3 and TRBJ2-1 gives the full variable domain: GAGVSQTPSNKVTEKGKYVELRCDPISGHTALYWYRQSLGQGPEFLIYFQGTGAADDSGLPNDRFFAVRPEGSVSTLKIQRTERGDSAVYLCASSPTGGEQFFGPGTRLTVL.

The rearrangement joins TRBV12-3 or TRBV12-4 to TRBJ2-1, with D unclear. V was trimmed by 6 bases and J by 9 bases, leaving 9 bases between them. This CDR3 has 11 amino acids. This chain's CDR3 is CASSLFGEQFF. In DNA, the CDR3 is TGTGCCAGCAGCCTCTTCGGTGAGCAGTTCTTC.

The chain employs TRBV14 and TRBJ2-7; tentatively, D is TRBD1 (6 bases). The CDR3 runs to 15 residues. The V and J ends lost 0 bases and 3 bases respectively, with 12 bases between them. Germline V CDR1 and CDR2: SGHDN, FVKESK. CDR3 DNA: TGTGCCAGCAGCCAAGAACTTGGACAGAGCTACGAGCAGTACTTC. This codes for CASSQELGQSYEQYF.

The CDR3 DNA is TGTGCCAGCAGTGTGCCGGGTCATTATTCACCCCTCCACTTT. Translating gives CASSVPGHYSPLHF. V usage is TRBV2 and J usage is TRBJ1-6; D gene uncertain. The CDR3 is 14 residues long. Trimming stripped 4 bases from V and 8 bases from J, with 12 bases between. Germline lookup yields CDR1 SNHLY and CDR2 FYNNEI.

The chain carries TRBV2 and TRBJ2-7; a possible D gene is TRBD1 (6 bases). CDR3 length equals 12 residues. V was trimmed by 7 bases and J by 1 base, leaving 8 bases between them. Germline lookup yields CDR1 SNHLY and CDR2 FYNNEI. CDR3 in DNA: TGTGCCAGCAAGGGACATTCCTACGAGCAGTACTTC. Translating it yields CASKGHSYEQYF.

The chain is built from TRBV29-1 and TRBJ2-7, with 8 bases that match TRBD2. Per the germline V gene, CDR1 is SQVTM and CDR2 is ANQGSEA. This CDR3 contains 15 residues. V lost 1 base and J lost 2; bases outside the gene matches: 7. The CDR3 nucleotides read TGCAGCGTTGAAGGTGCCGGGACTAGAGCCTACGAGCAGTACTTC. This gives the protein CSVEGAGTRAYEQYF.